These T cell receptor beta chains were read from a single sample in a study of a mutant IDH1 vaccine in newly diagnosed glioma. Data came from immunoSEQ multiplex PCR; TCRdb stores just in-frame clones and leaves some out. The sample lists about 92,000 clones; about 80% were seen once. Specimen: PBMCs, collected from a glioma patient treated with radiotherapy, temozolomide or both. All receptors come from a woman aged 45-59 years with glioma. Each CDR3 is given with its conserved first and last residue. The D gene is left open where the match is weak. Clone size appears in some rows only: once, few, many, or a class for an expanded clone.

15	NA	NA	TRBV5-1	TRBJ1-4	TGCGCCAGCAGCCCCGGACAGACCTCTAATGAAAAACTGTTTTTT	CASSPGQTSNEKLFF
11	NA	NA	TRBV6-1	TRBJ1-2	TGTGCCAGCAGTGGGGCCGGCGGCTACACCTTC	CASSGAGGYTF
16	NA	once	TRBV9	TRBJ2-5	TGTGCCAGCAGCCCGGAGGGGGGGTATCACCAAGAGACCCAGTACTTC	CASSPEGGYHQETQYF
14	NA	NA	TRBV2	TRBJ2-7	TGTGCCAGCAGGGGTCTAGGGACCTCCTACGAGCAGTACTTC	CASRGLGTSYEQYF
13	NA	NA	TRBV6-5	TRBJ2-5	TGTGCCAGCTATGAGAGGGGGGCGGGGGCCCAGTACTTC	CASYERGAGAQYF
14	TRBD2	NA	TRBV10-2	TRBJ2-1	TGCGCCAGCAGTGCGGCGGGGGGATTCAATGAGCAGTTCTTC	CASSAAGGFNEQFF
16	NA	NA	TRBV5-4	TRBJ2-1	TGTGCCAGCAGCCCCCTTGGACTTCAGAGCTACAATGAGCAGTTCTTC	CASSPLGLQSYNEQFF
12	NA	NA	TRBV6-1	TRBJ1-3	TGTGCCAGCAGTGACTTCGTAAACACCATATATTTT	CASSDFVNTIYF
15	TRBD2	few	TRBV5-6	TRBJ2-7	TGTGCCAGCAGCATAGGACTAGCGGGGCTCTACGAGCAGTACTTC	CASSIGLAGLYEQYF
13	NA	NA	TRBV5-1	TRBJ2-7	TGCGCCAGCAGCTTGGTCCGGGGAGGCGAGCAGTACTTC	CASSLVRGGEQYF
17	TRBD2	NA	TRBV4-3	TRBJ2-3	TGCGCCAGCAGCCGAGGGAACAGCGGGGGGATAACAGATACGCAGTATTTT	CASSRGNSGGITDTQYF
19	NA	once	TRBV9	TRBJ1-3	TGTGCCAGCAGCGAGGGGGGCCTTAGACAGGTTCACACTGGAAACACCATATATTTT	CASSEGGLRQVHTGNTIYF
15	TRBD1	NA	TRBV6-1	TRBJ1-5	TGTGCCAGCAGTGAAGAGACAGGGATGCCTCAGCCCCAGCATTTT	CASSEETGMPQPQHF
14	TRBD1	NA	TRBV14	TRBJ2-7	TGTGCCAGCAGCCCCCGGCAGGGGGCCTACGAGCAGTACTTC	CASSPRQGAYEQYF
14	NA	NA	TRBV5-1	TRBJ1-1	TGCGCCAGCAGCTTGGCAGGATCGAACACTGAAGCTTTCTTT	CASSLAGSNTEAFF
18	TRBD2	once	TRBV5-4	TRBJ2-3	TGTGCCAGCAGCCCAGGGACTAGCGGGGGGGCTCGCACAGATACGCAGTATTTT	CASSPGTSGGARTDTQYF
15	TRBD1	NA	TRBV4-2	TRBJ2-7	TGTGCCAGCAGCCAAGTGACAGGGACAACCTACGAGCAGTACTTC	CASSQVTGTTYEQYF
12	NA	NA	TRBV29-1	TRBJ1-4	TGCAGCGCTAGGGTTTTGGATGAAAAACTGTTTTTT	CSARVLDEKLFF
16	TRBD2	NA	TRBV9	TRBJ2-3	TGTGCCAGCAGCAAGGGACTAGCGGGGAACACAGATACGCAGTATTTT	CASSKGLAGNTDTQYF
15	NA	NA	TRBV7-9	TRBJ2-4	TGTGCCAGCAGCTTAGCCTCGAAAGCCAAAAACATTCAGTACTTC	CASSLASKAKNIQYF
14	TRBD1	NA	TRBV4-3	TRBJ1-1	TGCGCCAGCGGTGCTGACAGGGCGTACACTGAAGCTTTCTTT	CASGADRAYTEAFF
15	TRBD2	NA	TRBV9	TRBJ2-2	TGTGCCAGCAGCGTAGCGGGGGGGCACACCGGGGAGCTGTTTTTT	CASSVAGGHTGELFF